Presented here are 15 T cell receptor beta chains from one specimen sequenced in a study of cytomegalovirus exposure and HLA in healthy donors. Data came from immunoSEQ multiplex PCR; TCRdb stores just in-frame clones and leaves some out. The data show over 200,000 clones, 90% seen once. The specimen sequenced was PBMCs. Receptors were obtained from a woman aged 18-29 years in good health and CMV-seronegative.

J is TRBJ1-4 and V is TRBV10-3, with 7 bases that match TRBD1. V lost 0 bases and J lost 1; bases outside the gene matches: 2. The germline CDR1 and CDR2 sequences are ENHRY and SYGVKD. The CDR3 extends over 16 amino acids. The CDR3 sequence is CAISESTGITNEKLFF. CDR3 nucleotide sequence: TGTGCCATCAGTGAGTCGACAGGGATAACTAATGAAAAACTGTTTTTT.

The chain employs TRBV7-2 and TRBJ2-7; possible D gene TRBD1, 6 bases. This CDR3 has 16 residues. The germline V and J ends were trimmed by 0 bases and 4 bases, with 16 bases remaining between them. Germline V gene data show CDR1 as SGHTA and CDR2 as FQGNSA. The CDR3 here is CASSLASLRGHYEQYF. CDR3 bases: TGTGCCAGCAGCTTAGCGTCCCTCAGGGGACATTACGAGCAGTACTTC.

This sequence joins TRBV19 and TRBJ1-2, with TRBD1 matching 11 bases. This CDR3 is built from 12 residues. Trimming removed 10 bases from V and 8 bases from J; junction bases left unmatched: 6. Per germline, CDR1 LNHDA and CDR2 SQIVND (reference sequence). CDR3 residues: CATGGQGGGYTF. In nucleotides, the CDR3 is TGTGCCACAGGGGGACAGGGGGGCGGCTACACCTTC.

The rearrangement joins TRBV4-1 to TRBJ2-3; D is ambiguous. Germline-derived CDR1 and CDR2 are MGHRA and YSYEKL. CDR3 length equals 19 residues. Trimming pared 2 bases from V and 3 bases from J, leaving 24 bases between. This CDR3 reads CASSQKGSQMGLATDTQYF. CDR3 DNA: TGCGCCAGCAGCCAAAAAGGATCTCAGATGGGCCTTGCGACAGATACGCAGTATTTT.

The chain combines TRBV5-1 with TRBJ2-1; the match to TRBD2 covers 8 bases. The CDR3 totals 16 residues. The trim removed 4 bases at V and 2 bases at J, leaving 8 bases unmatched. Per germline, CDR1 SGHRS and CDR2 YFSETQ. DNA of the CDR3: TGCGCCAGCAGCCCGGGGGGGGCCCGCACCTACAATGAGCAGTTCTTC. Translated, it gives CASSPGGARTYNEQFF.

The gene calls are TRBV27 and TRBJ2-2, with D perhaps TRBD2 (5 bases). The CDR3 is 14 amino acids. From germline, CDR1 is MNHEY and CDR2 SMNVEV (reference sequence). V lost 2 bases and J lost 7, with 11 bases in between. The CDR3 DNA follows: TGTGCCAGCAGTTTAGCACTAGATTACGGGGAGCTGTTTTTT. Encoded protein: CASSLALDYGELFF.

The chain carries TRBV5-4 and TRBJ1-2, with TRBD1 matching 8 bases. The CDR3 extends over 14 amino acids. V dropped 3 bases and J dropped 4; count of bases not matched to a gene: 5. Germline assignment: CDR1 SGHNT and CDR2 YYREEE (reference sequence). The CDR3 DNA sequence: TGTGCCAGCAGCTCGAGGACAGGGAGCTATGGCTACACCTTC. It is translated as CASSSRTGSYGYTF.

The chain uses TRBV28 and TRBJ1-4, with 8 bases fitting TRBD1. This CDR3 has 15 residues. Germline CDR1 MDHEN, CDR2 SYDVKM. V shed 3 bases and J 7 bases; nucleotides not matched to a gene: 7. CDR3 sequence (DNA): TGTGCCAGCAGTTTGATGGCAGGGGGCGGTGAAAAACTGTTTTTT. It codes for CASSLMAGGGEKLFF. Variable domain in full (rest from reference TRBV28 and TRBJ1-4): DVKVTQSSRYLVKRTGEKVFLECVQDMDHENMFWYRQDPGLGLRLIYFSYDVKMKEKGDIPEGYSVSREKKERFSLILESASTNQTSMYLCASSLMAGGGEKLFFGSGTQLSVL.

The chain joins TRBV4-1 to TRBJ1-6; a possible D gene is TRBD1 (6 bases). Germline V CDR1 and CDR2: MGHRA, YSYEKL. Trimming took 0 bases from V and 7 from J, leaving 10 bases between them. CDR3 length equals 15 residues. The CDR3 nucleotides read TGCGCCAGCAGCCAAGATCCAGGGGAAAATTCACCCCTCCACTTT. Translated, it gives CASSQDPGENSPLHF.

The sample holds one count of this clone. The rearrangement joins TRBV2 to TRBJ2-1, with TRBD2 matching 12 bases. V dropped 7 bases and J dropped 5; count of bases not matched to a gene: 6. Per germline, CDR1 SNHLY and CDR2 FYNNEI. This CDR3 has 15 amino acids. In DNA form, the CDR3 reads TGTGCCAGCACTGAGACTAGCGGGAGAAACAATGAGCAGTTCTTC. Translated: CASTETSGRNNEQFF. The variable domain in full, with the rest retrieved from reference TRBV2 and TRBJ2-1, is EPEVTQTPSHQVTQMGQEVILRCVPISNHLYFYWYRQILGQKVEFLVSFYNNEISEKSEIFDDQFSVERPDGSNFTLKIRSTKLEDSAMYFCASTETSGRNNEQFFGPGTRLTVL.

The CDR3 loop is CASSPQGADTQYF. CDR3 DNA sequence: TGTGCCAGCAGCCCCCAGGGCGCAGATACGCAGTATTTT. The rearrangement uses TRBV13 and TRBJ2-3; D possibly corresponds to TRBD1 (5 bases). V was clipped by 5 bases and J by 4 bases, with 10 bases between them. The CDR3 sequence is 13 residues long. Per germline, CDR1 PRHDT and CDR2 FYEKMQ (reference sequence).

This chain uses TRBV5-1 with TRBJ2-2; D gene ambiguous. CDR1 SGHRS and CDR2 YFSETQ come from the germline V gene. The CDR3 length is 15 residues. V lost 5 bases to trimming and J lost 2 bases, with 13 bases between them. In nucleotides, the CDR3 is TGCGCCAGCAGTGGTTTTGCAGGCAACACCGGGGAGCTGTTTTTT. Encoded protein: CASSGFAGNTGELFF.

The CDR3 sequence is CASSFDGTEETQYF. The CDR3, as DNA: TGTGCCAGCAGCTTTGACGGGACAGAAGAGACCCAGTACTTC. The V call is TRBV11-1, the J call TRBJ2-5, with 7 bases identical to TRBD1. The CDR3 contains 14 residues. Germline V gene lookup returns CDR1 SGHAT and CDR2 FQDESV (reference sequence). V lost 3 bases, J lost 3 bases, and 4 bases stayed unmatched.

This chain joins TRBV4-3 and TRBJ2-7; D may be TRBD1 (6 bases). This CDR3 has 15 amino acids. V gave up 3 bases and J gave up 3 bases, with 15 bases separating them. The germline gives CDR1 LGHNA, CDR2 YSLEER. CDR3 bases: TGCGCCAGCAGCCAGGGTTGGACAGAAATCTACGAGCAGTACTTC. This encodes CASSQGWTEIYEQYF.

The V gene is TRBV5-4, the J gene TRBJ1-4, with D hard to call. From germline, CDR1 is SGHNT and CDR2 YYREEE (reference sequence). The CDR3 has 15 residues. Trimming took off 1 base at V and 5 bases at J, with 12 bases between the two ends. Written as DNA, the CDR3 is TGTGCCAGCAGCTTGCTTGAAGAACAGAATGAAAAACTGTTTTTT. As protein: CASSLLEEQNEKLFF.